These 20 T cell receptor beta chains came from one sample sequenced in a study of T cells in Graves' hyperthyroidism and ophthalmopathy. Researchers took RNA transcripts and amplified the TCR beta CDR3 regions from them. The HTBI primer set served for first-round RT-PCR of the TCR CDR3. TCRdb recomputed calls from the multiplex PCR reads with MiXCR, one row per CDR3 protein. This table has hundreds of thousands of distinct CDR3 sequences, about 38% appearing once. The sample was blood. These receptors all come from a man aged 18 to 30 with Graves' hyperthyroidism.

This clonotype appeared a few times. This chain connects TRBV20-1 to TRBJ1-1, with a weak D call TRBD1 (5 bases). This CDR3 region has 14 residues. Germline CDR1 DFQATT, CDR2 SNEGSKA (reference sequence). V gave up 5 bases and J gave up 8 bases, with 21 bases separating them. Here the CDR3 reads CSAGPGGGGPEAFF. The DNA of the CDR3 is TGCAGTGCTGGACCCGGGGGGGGAGGCCCCGAAGCTTTCTTT.

A note on this clonotype: An end of the junction differs from the germline gene, which may be a read error. The rearrangement links TRBV12-3 or TRBV12-4 to TRBJ1-1, with D tentatively TRBD1 (5 bases). This CDR3 is built from 15 residues. CDR3 in amino acids: CVSIARTRGNTEAFF. CDR3 bases: TGTGTCAGCATTGCCCGGACAAGAGGGAACACTGAAGCTTTCTTT.

The count of this clonotype is one. The rearrangement links TRBV4-1 to TRBJ1-3; D not certain. CDR1 is MGHRA and CDR2 is YSYEKL in the germline V gene. The V and J ends lost 2 bases and 4 bases respectively, with 15 bases between them. The CDR3 contains 16 residues. The CDR3 DNA sequence: TGCGCCAGCAGCCAATTAGGTTTAGTCATCGGAAACACCATATATTTT. Protein product: CASSQLGLVIGNTIYF.

The V and J genes are TRBV12-3 or TRBV12-4 and TRBJ1-1; TRBD1 is a possible D gene (6 bases). The V gene lost 5 bases and the J gene lost 4 bases, with 17 bases spanning the gap. The CDR3 totals 15 residues. The CDR3 DNA is TGTGCCAGCAGTCCGGACAGAGCGAGGGCCACTGAAGCTTTCTTT. Translated, it gives CASSPDRARATEAFF.

V is TRBV19 and J is TRBJ2-2; D possibly matches TRBD1 or TRBD2 (5 bases each). The CDR3 has 13 residues. CDR1 and CDR2 from the germline V gene are LNHDA and SQIVND (reference sequence). The germline V and J ends were trimmed by 8 bases and 5 bases, with 12 bases remaining between them. Written as DNA, the CDR3 is TGTGCCAGTTGGGACGCGGTGACCGGGGAGCTGTTTTTT. It codes for CASWDAVTGELFF.

This CDR3 reads CSVEGQDGQPQYF. In DNA form, the CDR3 reads TGCAGCGTTGAAGGACAGGACGGTCAGCCCCAGTACTTC. The J gene is TRBJ2-5, the V gene TRBV29-1; tentatively, D is TRBD1 (6 bases). The V and J ends lost 1 base and 9 bases respectively, with 15 bases between them. This CDR3 has 13 residues. Germline loops: CDR1 SQVTM, CDR2 ANQGSEA.

The chain joins TRBV12-3 or TRBV12-4 to TRBJ1-5; D is unresolved. V was shortened by 3 bases and J by 0 bases, with 12 bases between the two germline ends. This CDR3 is built from 16 residues. DNA of the CDR3: TGTGCCAGCAGTTTTGACGGTACCAATAGCAATCAGCCCCAGCATTTT. Translation gives CASSFDGTNSNQPQHF.

The table lists this clonotype with a few counts. The chain employs TRBV5-1 and TRBJ2-7, with 12 bases matching TRBD2. Trimming at V came to 0 bases and at J to 4 bases, leaving 8 bases not matched to a gene. The CDR3 covers 17 residues. Germline V gives CDR1 SGHRS, CDR2 YFSETQ. The CDR3 sequence is CASSLVRTSGDSYEQYF. As DNA, the CDR3 is TGCGCCAGCAGCTTGGTCCGGACTAGCGGGGATTCTTACGAGCAGTACTTC.

A remark on this clonotype: Since a much larger clone is just one base distant, this may be a read error. This rearrangement joins TRBV10-3 to TRBJ1-2; D is unclear. This CDR3 has 13 amino acids. V lost 3 bases and J 8 bases, leaving 13 bases between the germline ends. Germline CDR1 and CDR2: ENHRY and SYGVKD. CDR3 sequence (DNA): TGTGCCATCAGTGAAGATGGGCGGGTCGGCTACACCTTC. Translation: CAISEDGRVGYTF.

This clonotype has a handful of counts. V and J are TRBV19 and TRBJ1-4; possible D gene TRBD1, 5 bases. Trimming pared 11 bases from V and 4 bases from J, leaving 17 bases between. CDR1 LNHDA and CDR2 SQIVND come from the germline V gene (reference sequence). This CDR3 is built from 14 residues. CDR3 DNA: TGTGCCCCATATCACGGGGGACTTAATGAAAAACTGTTTTTT. This translates into CAPYHGGLNEKLFF.

In its sample, this clonotype was seen many times. V and J are TRBV24-1 and TRBJ2-7, with D tentatively TRBD1 (6 bases). The germline gives CDR1 KGHDR, CDR2 SFDVKD. The CDR3 is 16 residues long. The V end was cut by 5 bases, the J end by 5 bases, with 21 bases between. CDR3 protein: CATSASSQGTFHEQYF. DNA of the CDR3: TGTGCCACCAGTGCCTCGTCACAGGGAACGTTCCACGAGCAGTACTTC.

This clonotype was detected only a few times. The chain carries TRBV7-9 and TRBJ1-1; perhaps TRBD1 as D (5 bases). Germline CDR1 SEHNR, CDR2 FQNEAQ (reference sequence). The CDR3 has 13 amino acids. V lost 7 bases to trimming and J lost 4 bases, with 13 bases between them. CDR3 in DNA: TGTGCCAGCAAACCAGTCGGGGGCACTGAAGCTTTCTTT. Protein: CASKPVGGTEAFF.

The chain has TRBV7-2 and TRBJ1-4, with TRBD1 matching 7 bases. J was trimmed by 3 bases and V by 5 bases; bases with no gene match: 6. Germline CDR1 and CDR2: SGHTA and FQGNSA. This CDR3 contains 15 residues. CDR3 sequence (DNA): TGTGCCAGCAGCCCGAGGGGGCGATCTAATGAAAAACTGTTTTTT. Translation: CASSPRGRSNEKLFF.

Many counts were recorded for this clonotype. The gene calls are TRBV5-1 and TRBJ1-4; weak D call: TRBD1 (5 bases). Germline V CDR1 and CDR2: SGHRS, YFSETQ. Trimming removed 6 bases from V and 5 bases from J, with 14 bases in between. The CDR3 runs 14 residues. The CDR3, as DNA: TGCGCCAGCACGGACCAGGGACTCAATGAAAAACTGTTTTTT. Residues: CASTDQGLNEKLFF.

This clonotype was counted many times. The junction differs from germline at one of its ends, possibly a read error. The J gene is TRBJ2-7, the V gene TRBV5-1; 10 bases fit TRBD2. CDR1 and CDR2 from the germline V gene are SGHRS and YFSETQ. The CDR3 runs to 14 residues. Here the CDR3 DNA reads TGTGCCAGCAGCTTGGGGACTAGCGCTTACGAGCAGTACTTC. It translates to CASSLGTSAYEQYF.

Here the CDR3 DNA reads TGCAGCGCAACCCTAGTGAGCACAGATACGCAGTATTTT. As protein: CSATLVSTDTQYF. The chain is built from TRBV29-1 and TRBJ2-3; D is uncertain. The CDR3 runs to 13 residues. Deletions cut 7 bases from V and 0 bases from J, with 11 bases between. From germline, CDR1 is SQVTM and CDR2 ANQGSEA.

The chain recombines TRBV7-9 with TRBJ1-1; the match to TRBD1 covers 9 bases. The V and J ends lost 5 bases and 4 bases, in that order; junction bases with no gene match: 8. The CDR3 has 15 residues. Per germline, CDR1 SEHNR and CDR2 FQNEAQ (reference sequence). CDR3 in amino acids: CASSAGTGFATEAFF. The CDR3 DNA is TGTGCCAGCAGCGCCGGGACAGGGTTTGCCACTGAAGCTTTCTTT.

The V and J genes are TRBV20-1 and TRBJ2-5; 10 bases map to TRBD2. Unmatched junction bases numbered 14, after V lost 2 bases and J lost 5 bases. CDR3 size: 17 residues. Germline assignment: CDR1 DFQATT and CDR2 SNEGSKA (reference sequence). The CDR3 DNA is TGCAGTGCTAGACGTCTAGCGGGAGTGGGGTTGGGGGAGACCCAGTACTTC. It specifies CSARRLAGVGLGETQYF.

In the case of this clonotype: Given a much more abundant clone one base away, this may be a read error. CDR3 region: CASSWSGSSYEQYF. The CDR3 bases are TGTGCCAGCAGTTGGTCAGGGAGCTCCTACGAGCAGTACTTC. The rearrangement links TRBV12-3 or TRBV12-4 to TRBJ2-7; D is possibly TRBD1 or TRBD2 (5 bases each). This CDR3 comprises 14 residues. Trimming pared 4 bases from V and 0 bases from J, leaving 10 bases between.

A remark on this clonotype: A much larger clone differs from this one at a single base, so this may be a read error. The chain couples TRBV15 to TRBJ2-7; TRBD1 is a possible D gene (5 bases). The CDR3 has 15 amino acids. Germline assignment: CDR1 LNHNV and CDR2 YYDKDF (reference sequence). V lost 3 bases, J lost 0 bases, and 12 bases lay in between. CDR3 nucleotides: TGTGCCACCAGCAGTGTTACAGGTACCTCCTACGAGCAGTACTTC. Protein: CATSSVTGTSYEQYF.